The entry that follows covers one T cell receptor beta chain sequence. Its matching antigen is unknown. The CDR3 covers 13 residues. Germline V gene sequence: CDR1 LNHDA, CDR2 SQIVND (reference sequence). J was trimmed by 5 bases and V by 6 bases; bases with no gene match: 5. This specimen belongs to a study of T cell repertoires in ileal Crohn's disease. Overall study findings and caveats: Compared with non-smokers, active smokers at surgery showed more clonal expansions.

TCRB immunosequencing input was approximately 510 nanograms of biopsy DNA per sample. The protocol was immunoSEQ multiplex PCR, while the TCRdb copy is restricted to in-frame clones and leaves out a portion. The sample carries 8,000 to 9,500 clones, around three quarters recorded once. The sequencing input was ileal tissue. The chain combines TRBV19 with TRBJ1-1; 8 nucleotides agree with TRBD1. The receptor was derived from an adult with Crohn's disease. CDR3 residues: CASRAGGATEAFF. In DNA form, the CDR3 reads TGTGCCAGTAGGGCAGGGGGCGCGACTGAAGCTTTCTTT.